This T cell receptor beta chain originates from a study of blood T cell repertoires in COVID-19. Study-wide background: From the United States, Italy and Spain came samples of acute and convalescent COVID-19. T cells, B-cell-depleted T cells, or PBMCs supplied cDNA or gDNA.

The CDR3 sequence is 15 residues long. The germline V gene has CDR1 MNHEY and CDR2 SVGAGI. V gave up 6 bases and J gave up 2 bases, with 14 bases separating them. The protocol was immunoSEQ multiplex PCR, while the TCRdb copy is restricted to in-frame clones and leaves out a portion. Of approximately 160,000 clones listed, approximately 81% are singletons. Ages ranged from about 18 to 89 years, with residence in 24 US areas. Donors were grouped by their self-reported clinical history. The chain couples TRBV6-5 to TRBJ1-5; D ambiguous. The sequence was collected from a woman aged 45-65 years who had recovered from COVID-19. Sequencing was carried out using PBMCs or T cells enriched from blood (not recorded which). CDR3 DNA sequence: TGTGCCAGCAGCCCGCGGCCCGGTGGCAATCAGCCCCAGCATTTT. Its translation: CASSPRPGGNQPQHF.